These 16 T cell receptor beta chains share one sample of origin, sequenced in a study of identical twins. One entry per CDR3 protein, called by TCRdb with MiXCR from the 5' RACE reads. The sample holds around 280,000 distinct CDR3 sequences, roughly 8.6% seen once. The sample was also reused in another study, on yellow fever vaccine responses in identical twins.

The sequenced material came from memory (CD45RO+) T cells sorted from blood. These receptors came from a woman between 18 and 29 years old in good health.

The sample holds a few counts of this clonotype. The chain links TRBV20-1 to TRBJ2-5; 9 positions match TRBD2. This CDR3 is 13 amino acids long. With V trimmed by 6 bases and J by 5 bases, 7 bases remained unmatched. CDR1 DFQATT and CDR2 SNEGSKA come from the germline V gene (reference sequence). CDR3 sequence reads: CSAGGLAGETQYF. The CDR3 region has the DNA TGCAGTGCCGGAGGGCTAGCGGGGGAGACCCAGTACTTC.

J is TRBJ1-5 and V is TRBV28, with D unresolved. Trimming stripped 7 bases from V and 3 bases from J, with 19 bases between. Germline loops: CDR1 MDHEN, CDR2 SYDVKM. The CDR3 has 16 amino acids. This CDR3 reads CASTPWEGSLNQPQHF. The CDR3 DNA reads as TGTGCCAGCACTCCCTGGGAAGGCTCCCTCAATCAGCCCCAGCATTTT.

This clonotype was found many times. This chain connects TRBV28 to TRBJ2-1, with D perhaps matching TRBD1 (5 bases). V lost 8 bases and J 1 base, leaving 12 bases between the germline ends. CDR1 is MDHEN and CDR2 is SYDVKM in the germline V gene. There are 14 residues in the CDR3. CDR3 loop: CASAPQGSYNEQFF. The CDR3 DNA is TGTGCCAGCGCGCCCCAGGGTTCCTACAATGAGCAGTTCTTC.

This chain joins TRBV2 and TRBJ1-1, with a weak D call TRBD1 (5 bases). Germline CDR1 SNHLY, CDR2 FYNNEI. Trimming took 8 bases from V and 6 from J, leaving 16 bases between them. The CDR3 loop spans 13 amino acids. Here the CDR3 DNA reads TGTGCCAGCGGTGGGGACGGAAACGCTGAAGCTTTCTTT. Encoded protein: CASGGDGNAEAFF.

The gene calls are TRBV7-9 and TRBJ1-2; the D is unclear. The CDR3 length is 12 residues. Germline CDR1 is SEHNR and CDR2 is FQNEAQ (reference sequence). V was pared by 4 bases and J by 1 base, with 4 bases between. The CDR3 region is CASSSRNYGYTF. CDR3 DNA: TGTGCCAGCAGCTCCCGTAACTATGGCTACACCTTC.

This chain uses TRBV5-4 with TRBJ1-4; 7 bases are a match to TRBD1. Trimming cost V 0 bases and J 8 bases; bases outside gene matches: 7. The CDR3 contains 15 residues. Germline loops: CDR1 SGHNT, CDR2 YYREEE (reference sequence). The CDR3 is CASSLGKGAIEKLFF. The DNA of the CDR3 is TGTGCCAGCAGCTTGGGGAAGGGGGCTATAGAAAAACTGTTTTTT.

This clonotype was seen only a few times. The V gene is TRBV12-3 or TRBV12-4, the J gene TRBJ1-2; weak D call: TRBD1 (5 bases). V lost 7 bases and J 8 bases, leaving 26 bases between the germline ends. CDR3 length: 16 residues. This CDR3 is CASTPRGRATLWGYTF. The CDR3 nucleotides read TGTGCCAGCACCCCCCGCGGCAGGGCAACCCTGTGGGGCTACACCTTC.

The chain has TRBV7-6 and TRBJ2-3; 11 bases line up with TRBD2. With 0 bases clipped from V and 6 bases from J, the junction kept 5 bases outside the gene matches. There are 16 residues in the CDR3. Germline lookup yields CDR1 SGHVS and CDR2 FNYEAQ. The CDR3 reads CASSLASGGAGDTQYF. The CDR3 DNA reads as TGTGCCAGCAGCTTAGCTAGCGGGGGGGCAGGGGATACGCAGTATTTT.

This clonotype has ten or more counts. The CDR3 reads CASSFRDSPYNEQFF. In nucleotides, the CDR3 is TGTGCCAGCAGCTTCCGGGACAGCCCGTACAATGAGCAGTTCTTC. The chain combines TRBV7-9 with TRBJ2-1; 7 bases are shared with TRBD1. There are 15 residues in the CDR3. Trimming took 3 bases from V and 4 from J; bases not matched to a gene: 6. Germline CDR1 SEHNR, CDR2 FQNEAQ (reference sequence).

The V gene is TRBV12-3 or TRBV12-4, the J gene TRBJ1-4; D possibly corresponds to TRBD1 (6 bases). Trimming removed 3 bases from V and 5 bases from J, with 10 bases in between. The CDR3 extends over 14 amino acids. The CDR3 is CASSFGGGNEKLFF. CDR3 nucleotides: TGTGCCAGCAGTTTCGGAGGGGGAAATGAAAAACTGTTTTTT.

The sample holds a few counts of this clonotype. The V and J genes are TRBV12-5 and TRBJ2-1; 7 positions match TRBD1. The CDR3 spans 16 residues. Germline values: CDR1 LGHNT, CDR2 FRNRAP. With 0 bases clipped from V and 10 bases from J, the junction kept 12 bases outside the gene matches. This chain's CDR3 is CASGLVRGTATQEQFF. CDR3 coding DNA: TGTGCTAGTGGTTTGGTACGAGGGACAGCCACCCAAGAGCAGTTCTTC. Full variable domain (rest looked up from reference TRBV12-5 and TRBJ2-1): DARVTQTPRHKVTEMGQEVTMRCQPILGHNTVFWYRQTMMQGLELLAYFRNRAPLDDSGMPKDRFSAEMPDATLATLKIQPSEPRDSAVYFCASGLVRGTATQEQFFGPGTRLTVL.

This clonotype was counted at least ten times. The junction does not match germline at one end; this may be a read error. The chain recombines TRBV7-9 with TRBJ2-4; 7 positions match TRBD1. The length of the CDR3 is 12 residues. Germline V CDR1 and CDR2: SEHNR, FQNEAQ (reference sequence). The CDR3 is CASSLAGQASDF. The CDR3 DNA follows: TGTGCCAGCAGCTTAGCAGGACAGGCCTCGGACTTC.

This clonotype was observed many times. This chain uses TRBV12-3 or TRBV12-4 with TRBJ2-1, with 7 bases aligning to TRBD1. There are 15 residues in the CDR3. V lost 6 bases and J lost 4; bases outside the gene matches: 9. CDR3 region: CASSPGQVAYNEQFF. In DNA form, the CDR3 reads TGTGCCAGCAGCCCCGGACAGGTAGCGTACAATGAGCAGTTCTTC.

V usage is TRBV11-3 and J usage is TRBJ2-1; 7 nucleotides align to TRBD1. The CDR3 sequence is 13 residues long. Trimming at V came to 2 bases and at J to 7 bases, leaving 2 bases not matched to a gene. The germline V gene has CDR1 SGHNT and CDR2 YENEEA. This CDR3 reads CASSLSRGNEQFF. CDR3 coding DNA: TGTGCCAGCAGCTTAAGCAGGGGGAATGAGCAGTTCTTC. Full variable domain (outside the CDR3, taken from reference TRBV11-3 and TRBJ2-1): EAGVVQSPRYKIIEKKQPVAFWCNPISGHNTLYWYLQNLGQGPELLIRYENEEAVDDSQLPKDRFSAERLKGVDSTLKIQPAELGDSAVYLCASSLSRGNEQFFGPGTRLTVL.

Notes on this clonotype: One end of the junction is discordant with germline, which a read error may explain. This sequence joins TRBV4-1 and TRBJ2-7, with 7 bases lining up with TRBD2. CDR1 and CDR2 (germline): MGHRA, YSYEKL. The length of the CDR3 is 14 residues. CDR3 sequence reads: CASNQEVGRDEQYF. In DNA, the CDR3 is TGCGCCAGCAACCAAGAGGTGGGGAGGGACGAGCAGTACTTC.

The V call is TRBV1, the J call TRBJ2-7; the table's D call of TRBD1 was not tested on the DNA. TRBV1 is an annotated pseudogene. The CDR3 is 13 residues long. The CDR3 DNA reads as TGCACCAGCACCCCGAACCAGGGTTTCGAGCAGTACGTC. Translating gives CTSTPNQGFEQYV.